The 16 T cell receptor beta chains below were found in one sample sequenced in a study of T cell changes during pregnancy in multiple sclerosis. Only in-frame clones appear in the TCRdb table, and some are missing; sequencing was by immunoSEQ multiplex PCR. In the table there are about 76,000 clones, about 92% of which are singletons. Source: peripheral blood, taken in the second trimester of pregnancy. The receptors shown here come from a female donor with multiple sclerosis, enrolled in a pregnancy study.

This clone was observed a single time. The chain links TRBV5-1 to TRBJ2-7; D uncertain. In germline, CDR1 is SGHRS, CDR2 YFSETQ. The ends were cut back, 4 bases at V and 0 bases at J, with 11 bases in the middle. CDR3 length: 14 residues. CDR3 region: CASSIQQYSYEQYF. CDR3 DNA sequence: TGCGCCAGCAGCATACAGCAGTACTCCTACGAGCAGTACTTC.

The chain has TRBV5-5 and TRBJ2-1, with TRBD2 matching 10 bases. The CDR3 extends over 16 amino acids. The trim removed 4 bases at V and 0 bases at J, leaving 4 bases unmatched. Germline lookup yields CDR1 SGHKS and CDR2 YYEKEE (reference sequence). The CDR3 DNA follows: TGTGCCAGCAGCGAGGGACTAGCGAGCTCCTACAATGAGCAGTTCTTC. It is translated as CASSEGLASSYNEQFF.

This rearrangement joins TRBV30 to TRBJ1-5, with D hard to call. The germline V gene encodes CDR1 GTSNPN and CDR2 SVGIG (reference sequence). There are 14 residues in the CDR3. V was shortened by 0 bases and J by 0 bases, with 6 bases between the two germline ends. The CDR3 is CAWSVQSSNQPQHF. The CDR3 DNA sequence: TGTGCCTGGAGTGTACAATCTAGCAATCAGCCCCAGCATTTT.

The sample holds one count of this clone. J is TRBJ2-2 and V is TRBV9, with D unclear. This CDR3 region has 17 residues. CDR1 SGDLS and CDR2 YYNGEE come from the germline V gene. V gave up 2 bases and J gave up 2 bases, with 16 bases separating them. CDR3 amino acids: CASSVPSMTPNTGELFF. The CDR3 DNA reads TGTGCCAGCAGCGTCCCATCCATGACTCCCAACACCGGGGAGCTGTTTTTT.

This clone has just one count. The J gene is TRBJ1-2, the V gene TRBV27; 8 nucleotides line up with TRBD1. V lost 3 bases to trimming and J lost 4 bases; unmatched junction nucleotides: 7. The length of the CDR3 is 15 residues. Germline loops: CDR1 MNHEY, CDR2 SMNVEV (reference sequence). The CDR3: CASSFTTGEGYGYTF. The CDR3 DNA sequence: TGTGCCAGCAGTTTCACGACAGGGGAGGGCTATGGCTACACCTTC.

The chain links TRBV29-1 to TRBJ2-1; 7 nucleotides agree with TRBD2. The CDR3 is made up of 13 amino acids. With 6 bases clipped from V and 3 bases from J, the junction kept 5 bases outside the gene matches. Germline V gene sequence: CDR1 SQVTM, CDR2 ANQGSEA. CDR3 nucleotide sequence: TGCAGCGTGGCGGGGGATTACTACAATGAGCAGTTCTTC. It translates to CSVAGDYYNEQFF.

V gene TRBV7-6 combines with J gene TRBJ2-3; D unresolved. The V and J ends lost 0 bases and 0 bases respectively, with 10 bases between them. In germline, CDR1 is SGHVS, CDR2 FNYEAQ. The CDR3 is 16 amino acids. Here the CDR3 DNA reads TGTGCCAGCAGCTTAGCAACCGGAGCTAGCACAGATACGCAGTATTTT. This sequence encodes CASSLATGASTDTQYF. Looking up the rest from reference TRBV7-6 and TRBJ2-3 gives the full variable domain: GAGVSQSPRYKVTKRGQDVALRCDPISGHVSLYWYRQALGQGPEFLTYFNYEAQQDKSGLPNDRFSAERPEGSISTLTIQRTEQRDSAMYRCASSLATGASTDTQYFGPGTRLTVL.

CDR3 sequence (DNA): TGTGCCAGCAGCTATAGGGGGTACAATGAGCAGTTCTTC. It codes for CASSYRGYNEQFF. J is TRBJ2-1 and V is TRBV9, with a possible D match to TRBD1 (6 bases). Germline CDR1 reads SGDLS; CDR2 reads YYNGEE. Trimming cost V 4 bases and J 4 bases, with 9 bases left between them. This CDR3 is built from 13 residues.

The genes are TRBV9 and TRBJ2-1; D remains ambiguous. V lost 3 bases and J lost 7, with 11 bases in between. Germline V gene data show CDR1 as SGDLS and CDR2 as YYNGEE. This CDR3 is 13 amino acids long. CDR3 nucleotides: TGTGCCAGCAGCGCCGCCCCCCTAAATGAGCAGTTCTTC. Amino acid sequence: CASSAAPLNEQFF.

V gene TRBV5-6 combines with J gene TRBJ2-5, with D maybe TRBD1 (6 bases). The CDR3 has 13 residues. Per the germline V gene, CDR1 is SGHDT and CDR2 is YYEEEE. Trimming shortened V by 4 bases and J by 4 bases, and 11 bases separated the two germline ends. In nucleotides, the CDR3 is TGTGCCAGCAGCCCCGACAGGCGAGAGACCCAGTACTTC. This gives the protein CASSPDRRETQYF. The entire variable domain, with the rest obtained from reference TRBV5-6 and TRBJ2-5, is as follows: DAGVTQSPTHLIKTRGQQVTLRCSPKSGHDTVSWYQQALGQGPQFIFQYYEEEERQRGNFPDRFSGHQFPNYSSELNVNALLLGDSALYLCASSPDRRETQYFGPGTRLLVL.

The chain uses TRBV6-5 and TRBJ1-1; tentative D call: TRBD1 (5 bases). The CDR3 runs to 16 residues. Trimming shortened V by 2 bases and J by 3 bases, and 16 bases separated the two germline ends. CDR1 is MNHEY and CDR2 is SVGAGI in the germline V gene. The CDR3 DNA is TGTGCCAGCAGTTACGGGAGGAGGGGATGGGACACTGAAGCTTTCTTT. It codes for CASSYGRRGWDTEAFF.

J is TRBJ1-4 and V is TRBV6-1; 7 nucleotides agree with TRBD1. J was trimmed by 7 bases and V by 7 bases; bases with no gene match: 9. CDR1 is MNHNS and CDR2 is SASEGT in the germline V gene. The CDR3 is made up of 14 amino acids. The CDR3 DNA is TGTGCCAGCATCCCGACAGGGAGGTCTGAAAAACTGTTTTTT. This translates into CASIPTGRSEKLFF.

Worth noting for this clone: This specimen includes other DNA sequences encoding the same CDR3. This sequence joins TRBV2 and TRBJ1-1; D call uncertain. V shed 4 bases and J shed 1 base, with 10 bases lying between them. CDR1 SNHLY and CDR2 FYNNEI come from the germline V gene. This CDR3 region has 14 residues. As DNA, the CDR3 is TGTGCCAGCAGTGTCGGAGGCACGAACACTGAAGCTTTCTTT. Translating it yields CASSVGGTNTEAFF.

This chain connects TRBV15 to TRBJ2-4, with D tentatively TRBD2 (7 bases). This CDR3 is 17 amino acids long. Germline V gene data show CDR1 as LNHNV and CDR2 as YYDKDF (reference sequence). The germline V and J ends were trimmed by 0 bases and 0 bases, with 12 bases remaining between them. The CDR3 coding sequence is TGTGCCACCAGCAGAGATAGGGGGGGGTCAGCCAAAAACATTCAGTACTTC. Its protein product is CATSRDRGGSAKNIQYF.

The chain carries TRBV30 and TRBJ2-7, with unresolved D. The V end lost 0 bases, the J end lost 7 bases, and 4 bases lay between the germline ends. The CDR3 is 10 residues long. In germline, CDR1 is GTSNPN, CDR2 SVGIG (reference sequence). CDR3 DNA sequence: TGTGCCTGGAGTGTACAGGAGCAGTACTTC. This encodes CAWSVQEQYF.

The chain employs TRBV9 and TRBJ1-2; no definite D call. The CDR3 consists of 14 residues. The V gene's germline CDR1 is SGDLS and CDR2 YYNGEE. The V end lost 3 bases, the J end lost 8 bases, and 17 bases lay between the germline ends. The CDR3 reads CASSGSGAGAGYTF. DNA of the CDR3: TGTGCCAGCAGCGGATCCGGAGCGGGCGCCGGCTACACCTTC.